A single sample gave rise to the 20 T cell receptor beta chains below, sequenced in a study of OX40 agonist ivuxolimab in advanced cancers. Library prep was done by the immunoSEQ multiplex PCR assay. This immuneACCESS table, as held by TCRdb, lists in-frame sequences with V and J called but not all clones. Of the missing ones, under half trace to an unresolved V gene in checked studies; the others have no known cause. The sample table lists more than 75,000 clones, roughly 93% of them with a count of one. The leading ten clones occupy 0.6% to 0.8% of the sample. The specimen was CD4+ or CD8+ T cells sorted from blood, collected in a trial of the OX40 agonist ivuxolimab. The receptors stem from an adult with an advanced solid tumor such as melanoma, head and neck, liver or kidney cancer.

This clone appeared once. The gene calls are TRBV2 and TRBJ1-5, with D possibly matching TRBD1 (6 bases). CDR1 is SNHLY and CDR2 is FYNNEI in the germline V gene. V was pared by 0 bases and J by 0 bases, with 9 bases between. CDR3 size: 16 residues. The CDR3 reads CASSEARGASNQPQHF. CDR3 sequence (DNA): TGTGCCAGCAGTGAAGCACGGGGGGCTAGCAATCAGCCCCAGCATTTT.

The chain uses TRBV18 and TRBJ1-2; 9 bases match TRBD1. Germline values: CDR1 KGHSH, CDR2 LQKENI. The CDR3 is 13 amino acids. Unmatched junction bases numbered 6, after V lost 5 bases and J lost 8 bases. DNA of the CDR3: TGTGCCAGCTCATCCGGGACAGGGCTCGGCTACACCTTC. Protein: CASSSGTGLGYTF.

The chain combines TRBV18 with TRBJ1-2; 7 bases map to TRBD1. CDR3 length equals 14 residues. The trim removed 4 bases at V and 3 bases at J, leaving 5 bases unmatched. Germline CDR1 is KGHSH and CDR2 is LQKENI. The CDR3 here is CASSQAGGDYGYTF. The CDR3 DNA follows: TGTGCCAGCTCACAGGCAGGGGGAGACTATGGCTACACCTTC.

This chain links TRBV7-2 with TRBJ2-2; D is unclear. Germline V gene data show CDR1 as SGHTA and CDR2 as FQGNSA. The CDR3 has 11 amino acids. V lost 5 bases, J lost 6 bases, and 4 bases lay in between. CDR3 nucleotides: TGTGCCAGCAGCGATCCCGGGGAGCTGTTTTTT. It yields the protein CASSDPGELFF.

The CDR3 DNA reads TGTGCCAGCAGCTTAGAGTGGGGCAATCAGCCCCAGCATTTT. Protein sequence: CASSLEWGNQPQHF. The chain recombines TRBV7-2 with TRBJ1-5, with D hard to call. Germline lookup yields CDR1 SGHTA and CDR2 FQGNSA. The CDR3 length is 14 residues. With 1 base removed from V and 2 bases from J, the gap between germline ends came to 6 bases.

The chain joins TRBV6-5 to TRBJ2-7; D is possibly TRBD2 (7 bases). Germline V lookup: CDR1 MNHEY, CDR2 SVGAGI. CDR3 length: 15 amino acids. Trimming removed 6 bases at V and 2 bases at J, with 17 bases between. As DNA, the CDR3 is TGTGCCAGCAGCGACGAGGGGGGGAACCCCTACGAGCAGTACTTC. Amino acid sequence: CASSDEGGNPYEQYF.

This clone was recorded only once. The chain combines TRBV6-1 with TRBJ2-7, with D possibly being TRBD1 (6 bases). The CDR3 sequence is 11 residues long. Germline values: CDR1 MNHNS, CDR2 SASEGT. Trimming took off 9 bases at V and 7 bases at J, with 13 bases between the two ends. The CDR3 loop reads CASGGWEEQYF. CDR3 bases: TGTGCCAGTGGGGGCTGGGAAGAGCAGTACTTC.

This sequence joins TRBV10-3 and TRBJ2-2, with 8 bases aligning to TRBD1. V shed 8 bases, J shed 0 bases, and the junction held 14 bases outside the gene matches. Germline CDR1 and CDR2: ENHRY and SYGVKD. The CDR3 is 18 residues long. CDR3 residues: CAIGMEHRGSANTGELFF. The CDR3 region has the DNA TGTGCCATCGGGATGGAACACAGGGGGTCTGCGAACACCGGGGAGCTGTTTTTT.

The CDR3 DNA follows: TGTGCCAGCAGCCGCCGGACTAGCGGGAGAGGGGCTAGCACAGATACGCAGTATTTT. Translated: CASSRRTSGRGASTDTQYF. The J gene is TRBJ2-3, the V gene TRBV13; the match to TRBD2 covers 13 bases. Germline V gene data show CDR1 as PRHDT and CDR2 as FYEKMQ (reference sequence). The CDR3 length is 19 residues. Trimming at V came to 5 bases and at J to 0 bases, leaving 11 bases not matched to a gene.

J is TRBJ2-1 and V is TRBV27, with TRBD2 matching over 7 bases. J lost 3 bases, V lost 1 base, and 3 bases had no gene match. Germline V lookup: CDR1 MNHEY, CDR2 SMNVEV (reference sequence). The CDR3 spans 15 residues. The CDR3 is CASSLYLAGYNEQFF. CDR3 sequence (DNA): TGTGCCAGCAGTTTATATTTAGCGGGCTACAATGAGCAGTTCTTC.

The chain employs TRBV7-2 and TRBJ1-5; D is unclear. V was trimmed by 1 base and J by 1 base, leaving 8 bases between them. Per the germline V gene, CDR1 is SGHTA and CDR2 is FQGNSA. The CDR3 length is 15 residues. The CDR3 reads CASSLEVNSNQPQHF. As DNA, the CDR3 is TGTGCCAGCAGCTTAGAGGTGAACAGCAATCAGCCCCAGCATTTT.

The chain links TRBV13 to TRBJ2-5; maybe TRBD2 (6 bases). The V and J ends lost 5 bases and 7 bases respectively, with 20 bases between them. This CDR3 contains 15 residues. From germline, CDR1 is PRHDT and CDR2 FYEKMQ (reference sequence). The DNA of the CDR3 is TGTGCCAGCAGCCGCACGGGATTCCCGACTAGGACCCAGTACTTC. Translating gives CASSRTGFPTRTQYF.

J is TRBJ2-7 and V is TRBV9; a possible D gene is TRBD1 (6 bases). The CDR3 is 14 amino acids. Germline V gene lookup returns CDR1 SGDLS and CDR2 YYNGEE. Trimming pared 3 bases from V and 2 bases from J, leaving 12 bases between. DNA for the CDR3: TGTGCCAGCAGCGCAACAGGGATTGCCTACGAGCAGTACTTC. Translation gives CASSATGIAYEQYF.

The chain joins TRBV28 to TRBJ2-3, with 11 bases that match TRBD2. Trimming at V came to 5 bases and at J to 2 bases, leaving 6 bases not matched to a gene. CDR1 and CDR2 from the germline V gene are MDHEN and SYDVKM. This CDR3 comprises 16 residues. The CDR3 coding sequence is TGTGCCAGCAGTACTAGCGGGAGTCGCTTCACAGATACGCAGTATTTT. The encoded protein is CASSTSGSRFTDTQYF.

The chain joins TRBV19 to TRBJ1-5; maybe TRBD1 (6 bases). This CDR3 region has 13 residues. Per germline, CDR1 LNHDA and CDR2 SQIVND (reference sequence). Deletions cut 5 bases from V and 7 bases from J, with 12 bases between. CDR3 amino acids: CASSDTGTQPQHF. In DNA form, the CDR3 reads TGTGCCAGTAGTGATACAGGGACCCAGCCCCAGCATTTT.

The chain couples TRBV7-3 to TRBJ2-3; D is undetermined. Trimming removed 3 bases at V and 0 bases at J, with 10 bases between. The V gene's germline CDR1 is SGHTA and CDR2 FQGTGA. This CDR3 comprises 15 residues. The CDR3 coding sequence is TGTGCCAGCAGCTTTGGTCCCGCCAGCACAGATACGCAGTATTTT. Translating it yields CASSFGPASTDTQYF.

The gene calls are TRBV2 and TRBJ2-1; 10 bases match TRBD2. The germline gives CDR1 SNHLY, CDR2 FYNNEI. This CDR3 region has 15 residues. Losses at the gene ends were 4 bases for V and 9 bases for J; bases not matched to a gene: 9. The CDR3 DNA is TGTGCCAGCAGTGTCCTAGCGGGAGTTTGGGGTGAGCAGTTCTTC. The encoded protein is CASSVLAGVWGEQFF. Using reference TRBV2 and TRBJ2-1 for the parts outside the CDR3, the full variable domain is EPEVTQTPSHQVTQMGQEVILRCVPISNHLYFYWYRQILGQKVEFLVSFYNNEISEKSEIFDDQFSVERPDGSNFTLKIRSTKLEDSAMYFCASSVLAGVWGEQFFGPGTRLTVL.

The V call is TRBV18, the J call TRBJ2-3, with TRBD1 identical over 7 bases. V dropped 6 bases and J dropped 0; count of bases not matched to a gene: 12. This CDR3 has 17 amino acids. Germline CDR1 reads KGHSH; CDR2 reads LQKENI. This CDR3 is CASSLGAWGQSTDTQYF. The CDR3 bases are TGTGCCAGCTCCCTAGGGGCATGGGGACAGAGCACAGATACGCAGTATTTT.

V gene TRBV5-6 combines with J gene TRBJ2-5; 13 bases fit TRBD2. This CDR3 comprises 17 residues. The J segment lost 4 bases and the V segment lost 2 bases, leaving 8 bases of the junction unmatched. Germline assignment: CDR1 SGHDT and CDR2 YYEEEE. CDR3 residues: CASSFRTSGSERETQYF. The CDR3 region has the DNA TGTGCCAGCAGCTTCAGGACTAGCGGGAGTGAACGAGAGACCCAGTACTTC. Full variable domain (missing parts from reference TRBV5-6 and TRBJ2-5): DAGVTQSPTHLIKTRGQQVTLRCSPKSGHDTVSWYQQALGQGPQFIFQYYEEEERQRGNFPDRFSGHQFPNYSSELNVNALLLGDSALYLCASSFRTSGSERETQYFGPGTRLLVL.

V usage is TRBV29-1 and J usage is TRBJ2-3; D might be TRBD1 or TRBD2, each matching 6 bases. The CDR3 sequence is 17 residues long. The V gene lost 4 bases and the J gene lost 2 bases, with 22 bases spanning the gap. CDR1 is SQVTM, CDR2 ANQGSEA, per germline. This CDR3 is CSVAGLPNRGHTDTQYF. The CDR3 DNA reads as TGCAGCGTTGCGGGACTCCCAAATCGGGGACACACAGATACGCAGTATTTT.